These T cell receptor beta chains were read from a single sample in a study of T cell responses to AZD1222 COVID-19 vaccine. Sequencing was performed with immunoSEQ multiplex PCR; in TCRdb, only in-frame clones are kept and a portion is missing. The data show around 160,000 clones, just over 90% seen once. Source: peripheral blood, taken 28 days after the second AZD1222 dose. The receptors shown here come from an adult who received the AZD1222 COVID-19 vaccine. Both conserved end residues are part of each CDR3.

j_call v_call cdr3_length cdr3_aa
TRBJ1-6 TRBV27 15 CASSALPGAGSPLHF
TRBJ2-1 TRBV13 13 CASSARQNNEQFF
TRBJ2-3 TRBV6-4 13 CASSGTGTDTQYF
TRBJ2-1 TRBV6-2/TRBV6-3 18 CASSYSGSGGYSYNEQFF
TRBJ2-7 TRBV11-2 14 CASSRERVSYEQYF
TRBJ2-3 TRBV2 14 CASSVGRPTDTQYF
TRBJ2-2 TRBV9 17 CASSVDWLRGNTGELFF
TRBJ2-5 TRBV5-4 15 CASSLGWEGQETQYF
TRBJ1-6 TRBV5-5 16 CASSIGGQGMNSPLHF
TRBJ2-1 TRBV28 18 CASSLWTGGLSSYNEQFF
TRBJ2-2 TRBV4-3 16 CASSQGTSGNTGELFF
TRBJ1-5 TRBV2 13 CASSRDTNQPQHF
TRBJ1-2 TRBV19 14 CASTLGQGASGYTF
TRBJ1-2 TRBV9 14 CASSPATGGLGYTF
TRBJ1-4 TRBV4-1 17 CASSQEGGLATNEKLFF
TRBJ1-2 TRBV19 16 CASTYLLRGALHGYTF
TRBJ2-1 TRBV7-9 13 CASSLGQYNEQFF